This T cell receptor beta chain was captured in a study of blood T cell repertoires in COVID-19. This clone was seen a single time. The protocol was immunoSEQ multiplex PCR, while the TCRdb copy is restricted to in-frame clones and leaves out a portion. Altogether 200,000 to 300,000 clones are present, roughly nine tenths being singletons, with the ten largest covering 6.2%. This CDR3 contains 12 residues. V shed 3 bases and J shed 7 bases, with 7 bases lying between them. Germline V gene lookup returns CDR1 MNHNS and CDR2 SASEGT. The chain has TRBV6-1 and TRBJ2-1; no firm D call. The sequencing input was peripheral blood. The receptor comes from a man aged 55 to 70 with acute or convalescent COVID-19. CDR3 bases: TGTGCCAGCAGTGAGGGCTTAAATGAGCAGTTCTTC. Its protein is CASSEGLNEQFF.